What follows are 29 T cell receptor beta chains derived from one specimen sequenced in a study of T-cell reconstitution after alpha-beta-depleted transplantation in children (dated by TCRdb to the mid-2010s). Receptor libraries were prepared by PCR. TCRdb names Illumina HiSeq 2500 as the instrument used. TCR library preparation used molecular barcoding, with unique molecular identifiers applied to normalize quantification of the TCRbeta repertoire. Starting from the raw public reads, TCRdb applied fastp trimming at Q25, assembled clones with MiXCR and retained in-frame beta chains. CDR3 protein duplicates are merged, each entry listing the most common genes and DNA. The sample table holds just under 550,000 distinct CDR3 sequences, of which 18% were seen once. The biggest ten clones account for 3% to 4% of the sample. The specimen comprised PBMCs from the stem cell graft donor, sampled from the stem cell graft. These receptors were collected from a human donor who donated a stem cell graft to a child with acute lymphoblastic leukemia.

The chain combines TRBV11-2 with TRBJ2-1; D gene unclear. This CDR3 has 17 residues. V was trimmed by 5 bases and J by 5 bases, leaving 22 bases between them. From germline, CDR1 is SGHAT and CDR2 FQNNGV. The CDR3 DNA is TGTGCCAGCAGCCCCGGTGGGATGATCTCCACTCACAATGAGCAGTTCTTC. This translates into CASSPGGMISTHNEQFF.

In its sample, this clonotype was seen a few times. The chain has TRBV29-1 and TRBJ2-7, with a tentative D call TRBD2 (6 bases). The V end was cut by 5 bases, the J end by 1 base, with 21 bases between. Germline V gene data show CDR1 as SQVTM and CDR2 as ANQGSEA. This CDR3 has 16 amino acids. The CDR3 region is CSVSHLSGPQSYEQYF. CDR3 in DNA: TGCAGCGTTTCTCATTTAAGCGGGCCTCAATCCTACGAGCAGTACTTC.

The rearrangement joins TRBV5-6 to TRBJ2-5, with D possibly TRBD2 on 5 matching bases. The CDR3 is made up of 15 amino acids. Between the trimmed V and J ends, which lost 4 bases and 7 bases, there was a span of 20 bases. Germline values: CDR1 SGHDT, CDR2 YYEEEE. The DNA for the CDR3 is TGTGCCAGCAGCCCAGATGAGGACTGGAGCGGGACCCAGTACTTC. Translation gives CASSPDEDWSGTQYF.

This chain uses TRBV10-2 with TRBJ2-7, with 10 bases that match TRBD2. Germline V gene sequence: CDR1 WSHSY, CDR2 SAAADI. CDR3 length: 16 residues. Losses at the gene ends were 2 bases for V and 4 bases for J; bases not matched to a gene: 8. This CDR3 is CASSEPASGSLYEQYF. The DNA of the CDR3 is TGCGCCAGCAGTGAGCCGGCTAGCGGGAGTTTATACGAGCAGTACTTC.

This clonotype was counted between two and nine times. The chain couples TRBV5-1 to TRBJ2-3; 8 bases align to TRBD2. V was pared by 4 bases and J by 8 bases, with 12 bases of the junction left unmatched. This CDR3 spans 15 amino acids. Germline loops: CDR1 SGHRS, CDR2 YFSETQ. CDR3 sequence: CASSGTSGQEGTQYF. CDR3 nucleotides: TGCGCCAGCAGCGGTACTAGCGGCCAGGAAGGTACGCAGTATTTT.

This clonotype was detected a few times. The chain has TRBV7-6 and TRBJ2-7; the match to TRBD2 covers 9 bases. The junction had 9 bases not matched to a gene; V was cut back by 3 bases and J by 6 bases. The CDR3 contains 15 residues. Germline CDR1 reads SGHVS; CDR2 reads FNYEAQ. CDR3 amino acids: CASSLGSGLASEQYF. The CDR3 DNA is TGTGCCAGCAGCTTGGGCTCGGGACTAGCTTCCGAGCAGTACTTC.

This chain uses TRBV19 with TRBJ2-1; a possible D gene is TRBD1 (7 bases). The ends were cut back, 5 bases at V and 6 bases at J, with 14 bases in the middle. In germline, CDR1 is LNHDA, CDR2 SQIVND (reference sequence). The CDR3 is made up of 14 amino acids. The CDR3 protein is CASSGYRGGNEQFF. CDR3 nucleotide sequence: TGTGCCAGTAGTGGATACAGGGGAGGCAATGAGCAGTTCTTC.

This clonotype was recorded a few times. V and J are TRBV5-1 and TRBJ2-7, with TRBD2 matching 8 bases. CDR1 and CDR2 (germline): SGHRS, YFSETQ. The CDR3 contains 15 residues. The V segment lost 0 bases and the J segment 5 bases; nucleotides outside the gene matches: 7. In DNA, the CDR3 is TGCGCCAGCAGCTTGGCCGGGGGGGAGGTCAACGAGCAGTACTTC. This gives the protein CASSLAGGEVNEQYF.

This clonotype was picked up a small number of times. The chain uses TRBV19 and TRBJ1-5; TRBD1 matches 7 bases. Germline V gene data show CDR1 as LNHDA and CDR2 as SQIVND (reference sequence). The CDR3 has 15 amino acids. V shed 8 bases and J 0 bases; nucleotides not matched to a gene: 7. The CDR3 protein is CASLTGDYSNQPQHF. The CDR3 region has the DNA TGTGCCAGTCTAACAGGGGATTATAGCAATCAGCCCCAGCATTTT.

This clonotype was seen only a few times. The chain recombines TRBV5-1 with TRBJ1-1, with D maybe TRBD1 (6 bases). Germline V gene lookup returns CDR1 SGHRS and CDR2 YFSETQ. V gave up 3 bases and J gave up 1 base, with 13 bases separating them. The CDR3 sequence is 15 residues long. The CDR3 DNA is TGCGCCAGCAGCTCCTGGGACACACCGAACACTGAAGCTTTCTTT. Translated, it gives CASSSWDTPNTEAFF.

The chain employs TRBV7-9 and TRBJ2-5, with 7 bases fitting TRBD1. In germline, CDR1 is SEHNR, CDR2 FQNEAQ (reference sequence). This CDR3 has 15 residues. Germline trimming cut 3 bases from V and 1 base from J; bases unmatched to any gene: 5. Here the CDR3 DNA reads TGTGCCAGCAGCTTTGGGGGACAGTTCCAAGAGACCCAGTACTTC. This encodes CASSFGGQFQETQYF.

Only a few counts were recorded for this clonotype. The chain is built from TRBV20-1 and TRBJ1-5, with 10 bases that match TRBD1. Germline trimming cut 6 bases from V and 5 bases from J; bases unmatched to any gene: 7. Germline CDR1 is DFQATT and CDR2 is SNEGSKA (reference sequence). This CDR3 has 14 amino acids. This CDR3 is CSAGKDRGYQPQHF. DNA for the CDR3: TGCAGTGCCGGCAAGGACAGGGGGTATCAGCCCCAGCATTTT.

V gene TRBV29-1 combines with J gene TRBJ2-1; D unclear. The V gene's germline CDR1 is SQVTM and CDR2 ANQGSEA. The CDR3 is 13 amino acids. V was cut by 5 bases and J by 0 bases, with 8 bases left in between. The CDR3 reads CSVRGNSYNEQFF. For the CDR3, the DNA is TGCAGCGTTCGTGGAAACTCCTACAATGAGCAGTTCTTC.

This chain joins TRBV9 and TRBJ2-2, with D tentatively TRBD1 (6 bases). Trimming stripped 0 bases from V and 0 bases from J, with 18 bases between. Germline V gene lookup returns CDR1 SGDLS and CDR2 YYNGEE. This CDR3 contains 19 residues. The DNA of the CDR3 is TGTGCCAGCAGCGTAGCCCTAAACAGGGAGAGAGCGAACACCGGGGAGCTGTTTTTT. Amino acids: CASSVALNRERANTGELFF. Variable domain in full (rest from reference TRBV9 and TRBJ2-2): DSGVTQTPKHLITATGQRVTLRCSPRSGDLSVYWYQQSLDQGLQFLIQYYNGEERAKGNILERFSAQQFPDLHSELNLSSLELGDSALYFCASSVALNRERANTGELFFGEGSRLTVL.

The J gene is TRBJ1-2, the V gene TRBV9; 7 nucleotides align to TRBD1. CDR3 length: 15 amino acids. The germline V gene encodes CDR1 SGDLS and CDR2 YYNGEE. With 4 bases clipped from V and 6 bases from J, the junction kept 12 bases outside the gene matches. The CDR3 region has the DNA TGTGCCAGCAGCACCACAACCCCCACAGGGGATGGCTACACCTTC. Translated: CASSTTTPTGDGYTF. Together with reference TRBV9 and TRBJ1-2, the CDR3 gives the full variable domain: DSGVTQTPKHLITATGQRVTLRCSPRSGDLSVYWYQQSLDQGLQFLIQYYNGEERAKGNILERFSAQQFPDLHSELNLSSLELGDSALYFCASSTTTPTGDGYTFGSGTRLTVV.

This clonotype was seen only a few times. The chain is built from TRBV29-1 and TRBJ1-1; possibly TRBD1 for D (6 bases). CDR1 SQVTM and CDR2 ANQGSEA come from the germline V gene. CDR3 length: 16 amino acids. Trimming pared 2 bases from V and 1 base from J, leaving 17 bases between. For the CDR3, the DNA is TGCAGCGTTGAATGGGGGGGCTACAGGGAGAACACTGAAGCTTTCTTT. It yields the protein CSVEWGGYRENTEAFF.

The CDR3 nucleotides read TGTGCCAGCAGCTTAGTAGTAGGGTCGGGAGAGCAGTTCTTC. The encoded protein is CASSLVVGSGEQFF. The rearrangement uses TRBV11-2 and TRBJ2-1; D possibly corresponds to TRBD2 (5 bases). The CDR3 sequence is 14 residues long. V lost 1 base and J 10 bases, leaving 14 bases between the germline ends. Germline assignment: CDR1 SGHAT and CDR2 FQNNGV.

This clonotype was seen a few times. The genes are TRBV29-1 and TRBJ1-3; no definite D call. This CDR3 has 13 amino acids. V was clipped by 7 bases and J by 0 bases, with 10 bases between them. Germline V lookup: CDR1 SQVTM, CDR2 ANQGSEA. The CDR3 loop reads CSARPFSGNTIYF. As DNA, the CDR3 is TGCAGCGCCCGACCCTTCTCTGGAAACACCATATATTTT.

The J gene is TRBJ2-3, the V gene TRBV7-9; D may match TRBD1 or TRBD2 (6 bases each). Trimming stripped 0 bases from V and 3 bases from J, with 13 bases between. The germline gives CDR1 SEHNR, CDR2 FQNEAQ (reference sequence). The CDR3 runs 16 residues. The CDR3: CASSLARGLWTDTQYF. The CDR3 nucleotides are TGTGCCAGCAGCTTAGCTCGGGGGCTGTGGACAGATACGCAGTATTTT.

The V gene is TRBV20-1, the J gene TRBJ2-5; a possible D gene is TRBD1 (6 bases). The CDR3 spans 13 residues. Germline V lookup: CDR1 DFQATT, CDR2 SNEGSKA (reference sequence). The V gene lost 2 bases and the J gene lost 3 bases, with 10 bases spanning the gap. The CDR3 spells CSARLDRKETQYF. The CDR3 DNA reads as TGCAGTGCTAGACTCGACAGGAAAGAGACCCAGTACTTC.

This clonotype has more than one count but fewer than ten. The rearrangement uses TRBV29-1 and TRBJ2-5; D perhaps matches TRBD1 (7 bases). Germline loops: CDR1 SQVTM, CDR2 ANQGSEA. Trimming shortened V by 5 bases and J by 5 bases, and 15 bases separated the two germline ends. CDR3 length: 13 amino acids. Here the CDR3 reads CSVRAGGRETQYF. CDR3 nucleotides: TGCAGCGTTCGGGCAGGGGGGCGGGAGACCCAGTACTTC. Full variable domain (rest looked up from reference TRBV29-1 and TRBJ2-5): SAVISQKPSRDICQRGTSLTIQCQVDSQVTMMFWYRQQPGQSLTLIATANQGSEATYESGFVIDKFPISRPNLTFSTLTVSNMSPEDSSIYLCSVRAGGRETQYFGPGTRLLVL.

This clonotype was seen a few times. The chain joins TRBV20-1 to TRBJ2-1, with TRBD2 identical over 10 bases. The germline gives CDR1 DFQATT, CDR2 SNEGSKA (reference sequence). This CDR3 comprises 17 residues. The trim removed 0 bases at V and 7 bases at J, leaving 12 bases unmatched. CDR3 in DNA: TGCAGTGCTAGAGATCTGCGGACTAGCGGTCCTCCAAATGAGCAGTTCTTC. Amino acids: CSARDLRTSGPPNEQFF.

This clonotype came up a few times. This rearrangement joins TRBV4-2 to TRBJ2-7; the D is unclear. The CDR3 runs 15 residues. Looked up from germline, CDR1 is LGHNA and CDR2 is YNFKEQ. V lost 0 bases and J 0 bases, leaving 9 bases between the germline ends. This CDR3 is CASSQDRTVSYEQYF. The CDR3 region has the DNA TGTGCCAGCAGCCAAGATAGAACGGTCTCCTACGAGCAGTACTTC.

This clonotype occurred a few times. The genes are TRBV4-1 and TRBJ2-7; 11 bases are shared with TRBD2. The CDR3 consists of 19 residues. Looked up from germline, CDR1 is MGHRA and CDR2 is YSYEKL. Trimming at V came to 0 bases and at J to 0 bases, leaving 10 bases not matched to a gene. CDR3 residues: CASSQDRPPTSGSSYEQYF. CDR3 coding DNA: TGCGCCAGCAGCCAAGATCGCCCTCCTACTAGCGGGAGCTCCTACGAGCAGTACTTC.

The gene calls are TRBV4-1 and TRBJ1-5; D is ambiguous. The CDR3 is made up of 15 amino acids. Trimming left V 1 base short and J 0 bases short, with 7 bases between. Germline assignment: CDR1 MGHRA and CDR2 YSYEKL. This chain's CDR3 is CASSQGIYSNQPQHF. CDR3 DNA: TGCGCCAGCAGCCAAGGGATTTATAGCAATCAGCCCCAGCATTTT.

The CDR3 bases are TGTGCCAGCAGCCCGGACGGGGAGTTCTACGAGCAGTACTTC. As protein: CASSPDGEFYEQYF. The gene calls are TRBV5-6 and TRBJ2-7; a possible D gene is TRBD2 (5 bases). V gave up 4 bases and J gave up 3 bases, with 14 bases separating them. CDR3 length: 14 residues. The V gene's germline CDR1 is SGHDT and CDR2 YYEEEE.

This clonotype was recorded a few times. The rearrangement uses TRBV5-1 and TRBJ1-2, with 8 bases aligning to TRBD1. Germline V gene data show CDR1 as SGHRS and CDR2 as YFSETQ. J was trimmed by 5 bases and V by 4 bases; bases with no gene match: 7. The CDR3 runs to 14 residues. The CDR3 sequence is CASSRGTGEYGYTF. CDR3 bases: TGCGCCAGCAGCCGAGGGACAGGAGAATATGGCTACACCTTC.

This clonotype was seen a few times. The chain employs TRBV2 and TRBJ2-2, with unresolved D. The germline gives CDR1 SNHLY, CDR2 FYNNEI. Deletions cut 7 bases from V and 4 bases from J, with 7 bases between. There are 12 residues in the CDR3. DNA of the CDR3: TGTGCCAGCACGGCAGCCACCGGGGAGCTGTTTTTT. It encodes CASTAATGELFF.

At least ten counts were recorded for this clonotype. This chain uses TRBV5-1 with TRBJ2-5; TRBD2 aligns across 8 bases. This CDR3 region has 15 residues. V gave up 1 base and J gave up 4 bases; unmatched junction bases: 6. CDR1 is SGHRS and CDR2 is YFSETQ in the germline V gene. CDR3 nucleotides: TGCGCCAGCAGCTTGAGCGGGAGTGGAGGAGAGACCCAGTACTTC. Its translation is CASSLSGSGGETQYF.